This TCR beta chain originates from a study of CD8 T cells in ankylosing spondylitis. Notes on this clonotype: Its target is unknown.

Study results and limitations: It appeared that ankylosing spondylitis blood was characterized by a TCR beta motif of under ten highly homologous variants. Certain motif variants had earlier appeared in reactive arthritis synovial fluid and blood. Matched ankylosing spondylitis synovial fluid reportedly contained a significantly enriched population of disease-linked clones.

Germline V CDR1 and CDR2: MGHDK, SYGVNS. Trimming stripped 3 bases from V and 5 bases from J, with 13 bases between. The CDR3 runs 14 residues. The TCR beta libraries were generated through quantitative 5'-RACE incorporating molecular barcodes. TCRdb used MiXCR to reprocess the 5' RACE reads, holding one entry per CDR3 protein. The repertoire includes about 480,000 distinct CDR3 sequences, over 15% of them detected once, and about 0.94% sits in the top ten. This TCR was sampled from a male donor with ankylosing spondylitis. The sequencing sample was made of blood, either unsorted or a sorted T cell fraction (not recorded which). The chain links TRBV25-1 to TRBJ2-5; D possibly matches TRBD1 or TRBD2 (5 bases each). CDR3 coding DNA: TGTGCCAGCAGTGAGCTTTGGGGGTGGGAGACCCAGTACTTC. Translated: CASSELWGWETQYF.